This TCR beta chain was captured in a study of response to subunit inactivated influenza vaccine. Whole-study findings and limits: There was a suggestion from the authors that each seasonal influenza vaccination recruits few new T cells.

The CDR3 sequence is 16 residues long. Deletions cut 5 bases from V and 2 bases from J, with 16 bases between. CDR1 and CDR2 from the germline V gene are SEHNR and FQNEAQ (reference sequence). On this clonotype: Its cognate antigen is unknown.

MiXCR, run by TCRdb on the RT-PCR reads, gives a single entry per CDR3 protein. This table has around 570,000 distinct CDR3 sequences, roughly 10% appearing once. These records were also assigned to another study, of T cells expressing NK-cell markers. That work adds: Libraries used 5'RACE template switching adding universal primer site and UMIs. Each TCR beta repertoire originated in sorted T cells that were CD3+CD56+NKG2C+, CD3+CD56+NKG2C- or CD3+CD56-NKG2C+. With respect to HCMV, most of the eight sequenced donors were seropositive, and one was seronegative. The CD3+CD56-NKG2C+ fraction was also led by these clonotypes in a handful of donors.

This sequence joins TRBV7-9 and TRBJ2-1; tentative D call: TRBD2 (5 bases). Material: PBMCs from blood, obtained on the day of vaccination. This sequence was found in a man in his fifties who received an inactivated influenza vaccine. The CDR3 reads CASSPTGWRAYNEQFF. CDR3 DNA sequence: TGTGCCAGCAGCCCAACCGGCTGGCGGGCCTACAATGAGCAGTTCTTC.